The rows below give T cell receptor beta chains drawn from one sample of a study of T cells expressing NK-cell markers. For each CDR3 protein, TCRdb gives one entry from its re-call of the 5' RACE reads, without DNA. The table gives about 460,000 distinct CDR3 sequences; the top ten clones make up over 1.1% of it. Sequencing was performed on blood T cells: a sorted CD56 or NKG2C T cell subset, CD4+ or CD8+ T cells, or bulk PBMC T cells (not recorded which). These TCRs come from a woman in her forties or fifties in good health. Each CDR3 is given with its conserved first and last residue. Fields, in order: CDR3 protein, V gene, J gene.

CDR3: CASSIGGWRQETQYF; V: TRBV21-1; J: TRBJ2-5
CDR3: CASLPPRGNSYNEQFF; V: TRBV10-2; J: TRBJ2-1
CDR3: CASSLDLGRETQYF; V: TRBV7-7; J: TRBJ2-5
CDR3: CASKTGDTSYEQYF; V: TRBV6-5; J: TRBJ2-7
CDR3: CASTRTVGTGELFF; V: TRBV5-1; J: TRBJ2-2
CDR3: CASSFRGDGRLYNEQFF; V: TRBV27; J: TRBJ2-1
CDR3: CATLQGSYNSPLHF; V: TRBV6-5; J: TRBJ1-6
CDR3: CASTPGLVSYEQYF; V: TRBV6-5; J: TRBJ2-7
CDR3: CASSRLGRGSGETQYF; V: TRBV4-1; J: TRBJ2-5
CDR3: CSANPTGTAQETQYF; V: TRBV20-1; J: TRBJ2-5
CDR3: CASGVSSYNSPLHF; V: TRBV12-3/TRBV12-4; J: TRBJ1-6
CDR3: CASSLQGGHTTNEQFF; V: TRBV7-2; J: TRBJ2-1
CDR3: CASRIRERGNQPQHF; V: TRBV6-1; J: TRBJ1-5
CDR3: CASSFGTSGRGNIQYF; V: TRBV12-3/TRBV12-4; J: TRBJ2-4